Listed below are T cell receptor beta chains from one sample, sequenced in a study of control samples from healthy donors and cancer patients. Here immunoSEQ multiplex PCR was the method, and the copy in TCRdb shows in-frame clones only, minus some. The sample consists of roughly 120,000 clones, about 92% of them appearing once. Source material: PBMCs. These receptors were taken from a man aged 50 to 60 with head and neck cancer. Both conserved end residues are trimmed from each CDR3. Clone size is shown for a subset of rows, as once, few, many or a class of expanded clone.

size	J	V	CDR3
NA	TRBJ2-7	TRBV4-3	ASSHRTGPYEQY
NA	TRBJ2-5	TRBV4-1	ASSQARGDFSVETQY
once	TRBJ1-2	TRBV30	AWTDRALYGYT
NA	TRBJ1-1	TRBV7-2	ASSLVGRGGTEAF
NA	TRBJ2-1	TRBV24-1	ATRGALNEQF
once	TRBJ2-7	TRBV6-5	ASCKGLAGSGEQY
NA	TRBJ1-1	TRBV20-1	SARVNTEAF
NA	TRBJ1-1	TRBV5-1	ASSWGQLNTEAF
NA	TRBJ2-1	TRBV6-5	ASSWTSGLTYNEQF
NA	TRBJ2-7	TRBV28	ASRTRRTTVGEQY
NA	TRBJ2-5	TRBV5-4	ASSWGGATQETQY
once	TRBJ1-5	TRBV6-6	ASSFSGLSNQPQH
NA	TRBJ2-6	TRBV5-1	ASSSPRQLSGANVLT
NA	TRBJ2-1	TRBV7-2	ASSGLLAGVNNEQF
NA	TRBJ1-1	TRBV19	ASSSPTGASRLNTEAF
NA	TRBJ1-6	TRBV3-1/TRBV3-2	ASSQVSSYNSPLH
NA	TRBJ2-7	TRBV4-3	ASSPRARAGEQY
NA	TRBJ1-1	TRBV19	ASRRRDTEAF